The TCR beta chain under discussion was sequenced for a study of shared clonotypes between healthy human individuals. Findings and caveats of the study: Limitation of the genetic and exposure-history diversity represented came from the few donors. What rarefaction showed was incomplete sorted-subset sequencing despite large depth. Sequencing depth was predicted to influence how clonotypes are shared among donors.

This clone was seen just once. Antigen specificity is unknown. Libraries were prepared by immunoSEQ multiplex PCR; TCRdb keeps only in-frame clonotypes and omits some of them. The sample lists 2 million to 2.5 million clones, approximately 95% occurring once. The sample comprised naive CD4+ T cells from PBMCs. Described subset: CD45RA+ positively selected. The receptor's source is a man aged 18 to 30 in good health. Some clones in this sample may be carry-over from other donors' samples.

CDR3 in amino acids: CASSQERLGEQYF. CDR3 nucleotide sequence: TGCGCCAGCAGCCAAGAGCGGTTGGGCGAGCAGTACTTC. This chain uses TRBV4-3 with TRBJ2-7; no clear D. Trimming cost V 0 bases and J 6 bases, with 9 bases left between them. Germline V gene sequence: CDR1 LGHNA, CDR2 YSLEER. The CDR3 contains 13 residues.